The table lists the clone carrying this T cell receptor beta chain with a count of one. V was pared by 3 bases and J by 1 base, with 3 bases of the junction left unmatched. The CDR3 extends over 16 amino acids. Germline assignment: CDR1 MNHNS and CDR2 SASEGT. The data belong to a study of T cell repertoires in ileal Crohn's disease. Assay used: immunoSEQ multiplex PCR; TCRdb lists only in-frame clones, some missing. The table has a few thousand clones, roughly 72% seen once. The genes are TRBV6-1 and TRBJ2-5; the match to TRBD2 covers 12 bases. The source is an adult with Crohn's disease. Sequencing was performed on ileal tissue. CDR3 region: CASSDTSGGTQETQYF. As DNA, the CDR3 is TGTGCCAGCAGTGATACTAGCGGGGGGACCCAAGAGACCCAGTACTTC.